Each of the 11 T cell receptor beta chains below was sequenced from the same sample in a study of T cells in localized non-small cell lung cancer. Measured with immunoSEQ multiplex PCR; TCRdb has only the in-frame clones, and not every one. Of several thousand clones listed, about 31% are singletons. Sample: lung tumor tissue, taken before any cancer treatment. Receptor source: a man aged 40 to 69 with stage I lung adenocarcinoma.

The gene calls are TRBV28 and TRBJ2-5; 14 bases line up with TRBD2. Unmatched junction bases numbered 5, after V lost 5 bases and J lost 3 bases. Germline V gene sequence: CDR1 MDHEN, CDR2 SYDVKM. The length of the CDR3 is 16 residues. The CDR3 DNA reads as TGTGCCAGCAGTATGGGGACTAGCGGGAGTGAAGAGACCCAGTACTTC. This translates into CASSMGTSGSEETQYF.

This clone has just a few counts. This chain links TRBV6-8 with TRBJ1-6; D perhaps matches TRBD1 (5 bases). The CDR3 sequence is 16 residues long. CDR1 and CDR2 from the germline V gene are MNHGY and SAAAGT. Deletions cut 6 bases from V and 7 bases from J, with 19 bases between. The CDR3 bases are TGTGCCAGCAGACCGATCAGGGATTTGGTCAATTCACCCCTCCACTTT. Its translation: CASRPIRDLVNSPLHF.

V usage is TRBV15 and J usage is TRBJ1-1, with D unresolved. The CDR3 sequence is 14 residues long. V was clipped by 3 bases and J by 3 bases, with 11 bases between them. The germline CDR1 and CDR2 sequences are LNHNV and YYDKDF (reference sequence). CDR3: CATSSSRVDTEAFF. In DNA form, the CDR3 reads TGTGCCACCAGCAGTTCCCGCGTGGACACTGAAGCTTTCTTT.

This clone was observed a handful of times. V and J are TRBV9 and TRBJ1-6, with D possibly being TRBD1 (5 bases). V was clipped by 5 bases and J by 8 bases, with 14 bases between them. CDR3 length: 14 amino acids. Looked up from germline, CDR1 is SGDLS and CDR2 is YYNGEE. As DNA, the CDR3 is TGTGCCAGCAGTTTCCGCGACAGTGATTCACCCCTCCACTTT. The encoded protein is CASSFRDSDSPLHF.

The table lists this clone with a few counts. The rearrangement uses TRBV11-3 and TRBJ1-1; maybe TRBD1 (5 bases). Germline values: CDR1 SGHNT, CDR2 YENEEA. Trimming took 2 bases from V and 5 from J, leaving 15 bases between them. The CDR3 length is 15 residues. DNA of the CDR3: TGTGCCAGCAGCTTATTCCCGGAGGGGAAAACTGAAGCTTTCTTT. It codes for CASSLFPEGKTEAFF.

The gene calls are TRBV19 and TRBJ2-2; D unclear. The V gene lost 1 base and the J gene lost 0 bases, with 3 bases spanning the gap. The CDR3 length is 14 residues. CDR1 is LNHDA and CDR2 is SQIVND in the germline V gene (reference sequence). CDR3 loop: CASSIGTNTGELFF. CDR3 bases: TGTGCCAGTAGTATAGGTACGAACACCGGGGAGCTGTTTTTT.

This clone was observed a few times. V and J are TRBV9 and TRBJ1-2; D unresolved. Between the trimmed V and J ends, which lost 3 bases and 6 bases, there was a span of 15 bases. The CDR3 totals 14 residues. Germline CDR1 reads SGDLS; CDR2 reads YYNGEE. Here the CDR3 DNA reads TGTGCCAGCAGCGGCCGTTCGGCCCGAGATGGCTACACCTTC. This gives the protein CASSGRSARDGYTF.

The genes are TRBV30 and TRBJ2-6; D possibly corresponds to TRBD1 (5 bases). V was clipped by 2 bases and J by 0 bases, with 11 bases between them. Germline loops: CDR1 GTSNPN, CDR2 SVGIG (reference sequence). The CDR3 is 16 amino acids. DNA for the CDR3: TGTGCCTGGAGTTTAACACAGGTCTCTGGGGCCAACGTCCTGACTTTC. This translates into CAWSLTQVSGANVLTF.

The V and J genes are TRBV28 and TRBJ1-2, with 7 bases identical to TRBD1. Trimming removed 5 bases from V and 1 base from J; junction bases left unmatched: 7. Germline V lookup: CDR1 MDHEN, CDR2 SYDVKM. The CDR3 is made up of 15 amino acids. The CDR3 region has the DNA TGTGCCAGCAGTACGCGGGACAGCCTTAACTATGGCTACACCTTC. This sequence encodes CASSTRDSLNYGYTF.

This clone showed up just a few times. This chain connects TRBV28 to TRBJ2-7, with 10 nucleotides matching TRBD2. V lost 10 bases to trimming and J lost 1 base; unmatched junction nucleotides: 4. Germline CDR1 is MDHEN and CDR2 is SYDVKM. The CDR3 is 13 residues long. This CDR3 reads CATALAGSYEQYF. CDR3 coding DNA: TGTGCCACTGCACTAGCGGGGTCCTACGAGCAGTACTTC. The full variable domain, in which reference TRBV28 and TRBJ2-7 provide the parts outside the CDR3, is DVKVTQSSRYLVKRTGEKVFLECVQDMDHENMFWYRQDPGLGLRLIYFSYDVKMKEKGDIPEGYSVSREKKERFSLILESASTNQTSMYLCATALAGSYEQYFGPGTRLTVT.

This clone was observed a few times. J is TRBJ2-7 and V is TRBV11-3, with D hard to call. Trimming took off 1 base at V and 4 bases at J, with 14 bases between the two ends. The germline V gene encodes CDR1 SGHNT and CDR2 YENEEA. The CDR3 is 15 amino acids. This chain's CDR3 is CASSLVLDRLYEQYF. The CDR3 nucleotides are TGTGCCAGCAGCTTAGTATTGGACCGATTATACGAGCAGTACTTC.